This TCR beta chain came from a study of shared clonotypes between healthy human individuals. Study findings and constraints: Of the naive CD4 clonotypes, roughly 5% were shared across a few donors.

Assay: immunoSEQ multiplex PCR; the TCRdb copy retains only in-frame clones and omits some. The sample lists 1 million to 1.3 million clones, roughly 74% seen once, with 0.61% in the top ten. A word on this clone: Its antigen is currently unknown.

The CDR3 sequence is 14 residues long. The germline V and J ends were trimmed by 4 bases and 9 bases, with 18 bases remaining between them. Germline CDR1 is SGHAT and CDR2 is FQNNGV. Donation came from healthy HIV-negative adults that had no recent acute infections or vaccinations. Sequencing was carried out using memory CD4+ T cells from PBMCs. The sample's subset: CD45RA-negative fraction. V gene TRBV11-2 combines with J gene TRBJ1-2; tentatively, D is TRBD1 (6 bases). This receptor was identified in a man aged 18 to 29 in good health. Some clones in this sample may be carry-over from other donors' samples. CDR3 amino acids: CASSSPGAEGSYTF. As DNA, the CDR3 is TGTGCCAGCAGCTCCCCAGGGGCGGAAGGCAGCTACACCTTC. The whole variable domain, remainder taken from reference TRBV11-2 and TRBJ1-2, is EAGVAQSPRYKIIEKRQSVAFWCNPISGHATLYWYQQILGQGPKLLIQFQNNGVVDDSQLPKDRFSAERLKGVDSTLKIQPAKLEDSAVYLCASSSPGAEGSYTFGSGTRLTVV.